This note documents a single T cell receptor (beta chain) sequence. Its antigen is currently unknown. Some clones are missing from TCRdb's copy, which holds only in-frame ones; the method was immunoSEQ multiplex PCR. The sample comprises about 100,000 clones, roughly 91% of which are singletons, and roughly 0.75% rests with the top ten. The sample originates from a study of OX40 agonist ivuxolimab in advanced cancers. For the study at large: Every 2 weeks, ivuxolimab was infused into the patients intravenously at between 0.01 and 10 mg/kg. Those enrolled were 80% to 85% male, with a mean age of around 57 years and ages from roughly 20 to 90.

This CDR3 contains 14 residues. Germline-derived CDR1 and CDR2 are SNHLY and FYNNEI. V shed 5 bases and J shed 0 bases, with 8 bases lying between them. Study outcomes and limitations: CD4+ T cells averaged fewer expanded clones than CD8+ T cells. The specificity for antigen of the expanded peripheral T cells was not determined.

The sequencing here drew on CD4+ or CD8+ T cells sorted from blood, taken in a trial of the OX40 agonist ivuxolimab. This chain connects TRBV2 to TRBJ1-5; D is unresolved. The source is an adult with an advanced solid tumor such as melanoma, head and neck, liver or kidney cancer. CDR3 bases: TGTGCCAGCAGTCGATCCGTTAGCAATCAGCCCCAGCATTTT. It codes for CASSRSVSNQPQHF.